This TCR beta chain was found in a study of monozygotic twins with inflammatory bowel disease. General study findings and limits: Among the T cells, different subtypes could not be distinguished.

Total RNA, at roughly 3.5 ug, went into every TCR library. TCRdb re-called the 5' RACE reads; every CDR3 protein appears as one record, without DNA. The sample has some 200,000 distinct CDR3 sequences. Remarks on this clonotype: Its specificity is not known.

Per the germline V gene, CDR1 is SGHRS and CDR2 is YFSETQ. The CDR3 is made up of 14 amino acids. The sequencing input was blood. This chain links TRBV5-1 with TRBJ1-6; TCRdb picks TRBD1, but there is no DNA to check that call. This sequence was found in a human donor with ulcerative colitis or Crohn's disease, or a healthy co-twin of an affected twin (not recorded which). CDR3: CASSRTGANSPLHF.